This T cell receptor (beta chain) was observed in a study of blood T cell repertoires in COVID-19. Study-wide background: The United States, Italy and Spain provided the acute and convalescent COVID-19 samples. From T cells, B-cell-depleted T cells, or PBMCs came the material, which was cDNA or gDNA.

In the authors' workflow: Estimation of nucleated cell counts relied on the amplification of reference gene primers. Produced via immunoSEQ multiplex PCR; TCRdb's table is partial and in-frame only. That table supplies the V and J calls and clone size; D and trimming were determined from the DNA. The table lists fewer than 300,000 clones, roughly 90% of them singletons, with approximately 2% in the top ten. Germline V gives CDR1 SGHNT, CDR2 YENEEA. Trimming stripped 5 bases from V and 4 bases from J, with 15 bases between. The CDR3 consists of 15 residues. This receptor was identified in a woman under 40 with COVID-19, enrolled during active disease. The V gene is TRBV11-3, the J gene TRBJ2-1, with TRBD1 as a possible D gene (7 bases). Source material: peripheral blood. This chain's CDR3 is CASSPRRGQYNEQFF. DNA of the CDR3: TGTGCCAGCAGCCCTCGGAGGGGGCAGTACAATGAGCAGTTCTTC.